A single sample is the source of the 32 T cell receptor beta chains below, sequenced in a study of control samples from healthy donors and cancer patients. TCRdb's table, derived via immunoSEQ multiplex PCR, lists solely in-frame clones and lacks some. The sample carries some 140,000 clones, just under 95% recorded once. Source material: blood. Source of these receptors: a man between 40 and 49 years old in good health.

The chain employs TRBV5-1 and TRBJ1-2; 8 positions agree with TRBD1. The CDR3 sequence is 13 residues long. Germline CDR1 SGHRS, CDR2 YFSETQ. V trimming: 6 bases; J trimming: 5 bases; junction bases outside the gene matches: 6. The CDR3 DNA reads TGCGCCAGCACAACAGGGGGTCGATATGGCTACACCTTC. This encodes CASTTGGRYGYTF. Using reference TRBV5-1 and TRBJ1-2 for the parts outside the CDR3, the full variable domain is KAGVTQTPRYLIKTRGQQVTLSCSPISGHRSVSWYQQTPGQGLQFLFEYFSETQRNKGNFPGRFSGRQFSNSRSEMNVSTLELGDSALYLCASTTGGRYGYTFGSGTRLTVV.

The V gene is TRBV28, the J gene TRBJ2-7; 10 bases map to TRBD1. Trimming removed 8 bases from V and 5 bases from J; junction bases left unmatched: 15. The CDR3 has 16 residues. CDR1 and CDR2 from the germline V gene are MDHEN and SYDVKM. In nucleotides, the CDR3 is TGTGCCAGCCAACCCCTTGGGACAGGGGCCCCCCACGAGCAGTACTTC. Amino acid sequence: CASQPLGTGAPHEQYF.

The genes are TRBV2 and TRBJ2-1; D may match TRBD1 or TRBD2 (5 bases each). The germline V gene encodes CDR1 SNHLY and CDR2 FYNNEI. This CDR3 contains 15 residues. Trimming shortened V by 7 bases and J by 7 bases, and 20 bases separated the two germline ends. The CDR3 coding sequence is TGTGCCAGCAAAGCGGACATTACCGGATATAATGAGCAGTTCTTC. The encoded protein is CASKADITGYNEQFF.

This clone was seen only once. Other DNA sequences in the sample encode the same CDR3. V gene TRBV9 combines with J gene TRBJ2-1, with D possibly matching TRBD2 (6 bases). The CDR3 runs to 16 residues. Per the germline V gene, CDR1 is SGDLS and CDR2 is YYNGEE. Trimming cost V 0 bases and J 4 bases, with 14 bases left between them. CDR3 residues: CASSVDGGLLYNEQFF. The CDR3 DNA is TGTGCCAGCAGCGTAGACGGGGGTCTTCTTTACAATGAGCAGTTCTTC.

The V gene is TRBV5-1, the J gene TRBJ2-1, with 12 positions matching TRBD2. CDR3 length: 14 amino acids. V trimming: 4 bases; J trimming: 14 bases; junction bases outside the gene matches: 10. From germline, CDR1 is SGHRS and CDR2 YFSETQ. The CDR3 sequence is CASSPSTSGGGKFF. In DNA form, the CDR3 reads TGCGCCAGCAGCCCGTCGACTAGCGGGGGCGGTAAGTTCTTC.

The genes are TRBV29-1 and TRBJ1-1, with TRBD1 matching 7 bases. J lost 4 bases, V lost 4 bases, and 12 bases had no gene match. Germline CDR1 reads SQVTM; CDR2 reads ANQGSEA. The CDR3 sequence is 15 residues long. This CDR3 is CSVASSVRGLTEAFF. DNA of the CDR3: TGCAGCGTTGCCTCCTCGGTTAGGGGGCTCACTGAAGCTTTCTTT.

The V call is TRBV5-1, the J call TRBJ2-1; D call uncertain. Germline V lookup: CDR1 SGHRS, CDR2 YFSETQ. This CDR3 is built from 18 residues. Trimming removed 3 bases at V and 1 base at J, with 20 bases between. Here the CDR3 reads CASSSAQLFPGSYNEQFF. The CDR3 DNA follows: TGCGCCAGCAGCTCGGCTCAACTCTTCCCCGGGTCCTACAATGAGCAGTTCTTC.

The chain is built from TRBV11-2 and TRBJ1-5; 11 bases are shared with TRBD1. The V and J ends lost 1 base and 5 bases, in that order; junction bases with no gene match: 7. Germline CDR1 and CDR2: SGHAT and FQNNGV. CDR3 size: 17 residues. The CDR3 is CASSLGSGTGGDQPQHF. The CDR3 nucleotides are TGTGCCAGCAGCTTAGGGAGTGGGACAGGGGGTGATCAGCCCCAGCATTTT.

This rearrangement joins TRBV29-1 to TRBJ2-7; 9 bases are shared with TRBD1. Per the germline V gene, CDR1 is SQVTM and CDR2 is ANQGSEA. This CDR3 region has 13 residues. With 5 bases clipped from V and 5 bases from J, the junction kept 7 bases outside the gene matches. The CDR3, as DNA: TGCAGCGTTACCGGGACAGGGCCCGACGAGCAGTACTTC. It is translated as CSVTGTGPDEQYF.

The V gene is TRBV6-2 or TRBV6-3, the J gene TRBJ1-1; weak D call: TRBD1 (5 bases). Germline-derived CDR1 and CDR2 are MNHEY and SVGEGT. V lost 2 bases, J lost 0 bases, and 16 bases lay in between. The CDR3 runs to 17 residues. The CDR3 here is CASSYRPTGRLNTEAFF. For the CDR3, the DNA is TGTGCCAGCAGTTACCGCCCAACAGGCCGGCTGAACACTGAAGCTTTCTTT.

For the CDR3, the DNA is TGTGCCAGCAGTCTTACAGGCATCAACTATGGCTACACCTTC. Translation gives CASSLTGINYGYTF. V usage is TRBV27 and J usage is TRBJ1-2; weak D call: TRBD1 (5 bases). Trimming removed 5 bases from V and 2 bases from J, with 12 bases in between. The CDR3 runs to 14 residues. Germline-derived CDR1 and CDR2 are MNHEY and SMNVEV (reference sequence).

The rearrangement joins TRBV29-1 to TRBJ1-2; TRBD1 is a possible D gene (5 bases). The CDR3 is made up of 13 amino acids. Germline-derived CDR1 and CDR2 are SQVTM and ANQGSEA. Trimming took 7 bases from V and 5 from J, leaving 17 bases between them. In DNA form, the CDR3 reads TGCAGCGGGCTGCATTCAGGGACTTATGGCTACACCTTC. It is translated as CSGLHSGTYGYTF.

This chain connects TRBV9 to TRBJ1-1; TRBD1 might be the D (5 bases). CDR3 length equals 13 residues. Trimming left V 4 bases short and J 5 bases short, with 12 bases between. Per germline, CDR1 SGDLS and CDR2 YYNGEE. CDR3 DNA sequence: TGTGCCAGCAGCTATAGAGAGGGGACTGAAGCTTTCTTT. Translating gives CASSYREGTEAFF. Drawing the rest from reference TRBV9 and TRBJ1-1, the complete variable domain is DSGVTQTPKHLITATGQRVTLRCSPRSGDLSVYWYQQSLDQGLQFLIQYYNGEERAKGNILERFSAQQFPDLHSELNLSSLELGDSALYFCASSYREGTEAFFGQGTRLTVV.

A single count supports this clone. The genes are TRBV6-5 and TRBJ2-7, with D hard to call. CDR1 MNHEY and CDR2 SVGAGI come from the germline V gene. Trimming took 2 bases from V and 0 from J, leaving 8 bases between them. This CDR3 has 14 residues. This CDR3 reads CASSYRHRSYEQYF. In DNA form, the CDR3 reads TGTGCCAGCAGTTACCGGCACCGCTCCTACGAGCAGTACTTC.

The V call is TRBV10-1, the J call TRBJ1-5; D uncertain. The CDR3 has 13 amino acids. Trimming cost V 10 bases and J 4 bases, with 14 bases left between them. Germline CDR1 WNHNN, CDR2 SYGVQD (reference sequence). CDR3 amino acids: CATPGDLNQPQHF. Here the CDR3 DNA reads TGCGCCACCCCCGGCGACTTAAATCAGCCCCAGCATTTT.

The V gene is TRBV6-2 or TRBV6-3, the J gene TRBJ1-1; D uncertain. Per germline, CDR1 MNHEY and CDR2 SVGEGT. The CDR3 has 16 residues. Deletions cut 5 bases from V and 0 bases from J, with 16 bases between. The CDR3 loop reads CASSRVRLPMNTEAFF. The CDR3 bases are TGTGCCAGCAGTCGGGTCAGGCTCCCCATGAACACTGAAGCTTTCTTT.

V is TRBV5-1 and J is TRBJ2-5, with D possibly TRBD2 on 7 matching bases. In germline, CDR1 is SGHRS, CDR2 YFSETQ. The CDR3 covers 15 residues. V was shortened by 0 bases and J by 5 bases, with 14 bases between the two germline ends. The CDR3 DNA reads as TGCGCCAGCAGCTTGGAGGACGGGGGGCCGGAGACCCAGTACTTC. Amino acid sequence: CASSLEDGGPETQYF.

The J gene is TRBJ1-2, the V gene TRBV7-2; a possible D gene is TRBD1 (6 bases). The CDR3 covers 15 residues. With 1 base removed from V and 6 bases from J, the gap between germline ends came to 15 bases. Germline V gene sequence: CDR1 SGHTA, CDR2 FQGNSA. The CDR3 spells CASSLGPTGNHGYTF. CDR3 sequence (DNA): TGTGCCAGCAGCTTAGGCCCGACAGGAAACCATGGCTACACCTTC.

The CDR3 DNA follows: TGTGCCAGCAGCGCCCGGGACACAGCGAGTGAAGCTTTCTTT. The encoded protein is CASSARDTASEAFF. The chain carries TRBV9 and TRBJ1-1; tentatively, D is TRBD1 (6 bases). This CDR3 comprises 14 residues. V lost 3 bases, J lost 7 bases, and 16 bases lay in between. Looked up from germline, CDR1 is SGDLS and CDR2 is YYNGEE.

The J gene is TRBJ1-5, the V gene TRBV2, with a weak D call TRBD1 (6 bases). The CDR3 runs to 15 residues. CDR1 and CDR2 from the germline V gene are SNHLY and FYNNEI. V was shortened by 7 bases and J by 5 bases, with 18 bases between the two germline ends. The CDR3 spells CASIPDRMVDQPQHF. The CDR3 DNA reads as TGTGCCAGCATCCCAGACAGGATGGTAGATCAGCCCCAGCATTTT. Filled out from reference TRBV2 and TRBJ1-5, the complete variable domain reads EPEVTQTPSHQVTQMGQEVILRCVPISNHLYFYWYRQILGQKVEFLVSFYNNEISEKSEIFDDQFSVERPDGSNFTLKIRSTKLEDSAMYFCASIPDRMVDQPQHFGDGTRLSIL.

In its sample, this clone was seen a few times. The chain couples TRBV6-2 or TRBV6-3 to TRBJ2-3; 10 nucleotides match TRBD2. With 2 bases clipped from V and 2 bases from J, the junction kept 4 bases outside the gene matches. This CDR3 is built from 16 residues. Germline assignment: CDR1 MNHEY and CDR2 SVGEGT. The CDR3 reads CASSYGTSAATDTQYF. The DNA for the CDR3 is TGTGCCAGCAGTTACGGGACTAGCGCCGCCACAGATACGCAGTATTTT.

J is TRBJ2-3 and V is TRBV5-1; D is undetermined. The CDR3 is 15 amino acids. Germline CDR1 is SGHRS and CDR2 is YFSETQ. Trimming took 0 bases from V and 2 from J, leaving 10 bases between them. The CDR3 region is CASSLAVSYTDTQYF. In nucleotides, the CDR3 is TGCGCCAGCAGCTTGGCGGTGAGCTACACAGATACGCAGTATTTT.

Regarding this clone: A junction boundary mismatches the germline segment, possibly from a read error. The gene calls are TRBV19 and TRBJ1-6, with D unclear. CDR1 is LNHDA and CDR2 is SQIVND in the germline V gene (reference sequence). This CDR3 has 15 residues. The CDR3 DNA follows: TGTGCCAGTAGTATAGGACTCTCCGATAATTCACCCCTCCACTTT. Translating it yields CASSIGLSDNSPLHF. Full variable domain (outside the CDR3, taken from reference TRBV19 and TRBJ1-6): DGGITQSPKYLFRKEGQNVTLSCEQNLNHDAMYWYRQDPGQGLRLIYYSQIVNDFQKGDIAEGYSVSREKKESFPLTVTSAQKNPTAFYLCASSIGLSDNSPLHFGNGTRLTVT.

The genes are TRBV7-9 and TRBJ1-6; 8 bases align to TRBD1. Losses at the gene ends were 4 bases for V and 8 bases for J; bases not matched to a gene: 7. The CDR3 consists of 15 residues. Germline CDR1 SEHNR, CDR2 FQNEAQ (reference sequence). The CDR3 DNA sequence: TGTGCCAGCAGCTCAGCCGACAGGGGCGATTCACCCCTCCACTTT. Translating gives CASSSADRGDSPLHF.

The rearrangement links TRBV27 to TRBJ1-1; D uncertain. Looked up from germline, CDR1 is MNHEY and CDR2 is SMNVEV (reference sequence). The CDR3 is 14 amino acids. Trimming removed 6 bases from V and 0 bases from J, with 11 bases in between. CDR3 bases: TGTGCCAGCAGCCCTCGGGCCCTGAACACTGAAGCTTTCTTT. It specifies CASSPRALNTEAFF.

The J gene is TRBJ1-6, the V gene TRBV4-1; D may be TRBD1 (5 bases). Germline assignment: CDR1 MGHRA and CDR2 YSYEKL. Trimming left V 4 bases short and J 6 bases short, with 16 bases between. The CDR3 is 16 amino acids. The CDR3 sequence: CASSPRGDGVNSPLHF. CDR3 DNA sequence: TGCGCCAGCAGCCCCCGAGGGGACGGGGTTAATTCACCCCTCCACTTT.

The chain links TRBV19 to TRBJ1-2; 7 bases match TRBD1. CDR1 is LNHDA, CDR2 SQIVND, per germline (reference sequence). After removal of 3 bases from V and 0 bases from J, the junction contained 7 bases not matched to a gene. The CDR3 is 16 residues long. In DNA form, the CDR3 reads TGTGCCAGTAGTATCGCTCGGGACAGAGCTAACTATGGCTACACCTTC. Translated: CASSIARDRANYGYTF.

The CDR3 bases are TGTGCCATAAGACAGGGGACGACCTCCACTGAAGCTTTCTTT. It codes for CAIRQGTTSTEAFF. J is TRBJ1-1 and V is TRBV19; TRBD1 aligns across 8 bases. This CDR3 contains 14 residues. Unmatched junction bases numbered 11, after V lost 10 bases and J lost 4 bases. Germline V CDR1 and CDR2: LNHDA, SQIVND (reference sequence).

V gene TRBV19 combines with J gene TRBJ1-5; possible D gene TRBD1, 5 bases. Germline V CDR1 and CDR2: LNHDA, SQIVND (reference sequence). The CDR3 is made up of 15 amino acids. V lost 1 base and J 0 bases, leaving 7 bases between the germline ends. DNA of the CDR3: TGTGCCAGTAGTATAGGGACAAATAGCAATCAGCCCCAGCATTTT. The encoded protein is CASSIGTNSNQPQHF.

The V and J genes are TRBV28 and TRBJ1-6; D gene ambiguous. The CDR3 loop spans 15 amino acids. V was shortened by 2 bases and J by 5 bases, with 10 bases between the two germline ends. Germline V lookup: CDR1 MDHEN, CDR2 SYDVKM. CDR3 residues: CASSLLVGNNSPLHF. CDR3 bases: TGTGCCAGCAGTTTACTGGTGGGGAATAATTCACCCCTCCACTTT.

This CDR3 reads CASSLGLNEGYTF. The CDR3 bases are TGCGCCAGCAGCTTGGGCCTTAACGAGGGCTACACCTTC. The gene calls are TRBV5-1 and TRBJ1-2; D not certain. Germline CDR1 is SGHRS and CDR2 is YFSETQ. The V gene lost 0 bases and the J gene lost 8 bases, with 11 bases spanning the gap. This CDR3 is 13 amino acids long.

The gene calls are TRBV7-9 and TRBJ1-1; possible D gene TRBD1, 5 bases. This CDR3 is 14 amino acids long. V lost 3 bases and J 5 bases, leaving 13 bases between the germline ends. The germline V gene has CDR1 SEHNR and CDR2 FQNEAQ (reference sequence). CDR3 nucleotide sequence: TGTGCCAGCAGCTTGGCGTTGGGGGGAACTGAAGCTTTCTTT. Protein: CASSLALGGTEAFF.